This T cell receptor beta chain stems from a study of blood T cells in healthy people across ages (dated by TCRdb to between 2014 and 2016). The study in broad terms: In model experiments, template switching captured about one uniquely barcoded TCR beta cDNA molecule for every two T cells. To avoid experimental bias, donors of different ages were spread randomly across the sequencing lanes. The study measured age-related changes in TCR beta repertoire diversity using deep sequencing normalized with unique cDNA molecular identifiers. Two additional independent replicas of 1 million unique cDNA reads from the same blood draw were analyzed for two donors (one aged 18 to 30 and one aged 80 or older). The donors were divided into four age groups: young (average approximately 17 years), middle-aged (approximately 39), aged (about 60) and long-lived (about 79). Points the paper makes about the study in general: Estimates of total diversity based on one million sequenced T cells were considered lower bounds and underestimates. The percentage of naive T cells measured by flow cytometry correlated strongly with observed TCR beta diversity. As age increased, observed TCR beta diversity per million T cells dropped in a roughly linear way, and a significant reduction was already evident by age 40. Compared with the aged group, the long-lived group had more naive CD4+ T cells, fewer expanded clones and increased TCR diversity, suggesting age selection. Because donor CMV infection status was unknown, age-related changes in expanded clonotypes were potentially confounded. Since profiling was done on bulk unsorted PBMCs, naive and antigen-experienced compartments could not be conclusively compared.

Taken from cysteine to phenylalanine, the CDR3 has 15 residues. Only the CDR3 DNA is retained, 45 bases long and in frame from the first base. The CDR1 and CDR2 encoded by the germline V gene are LGHNA and YSLEER. V and J lose 0 bases and 6 bases, and a span of 15 bases separates them. This clonotype has a count of ten or more. This receptor's antigen is unknown. No clone much larger than this one lies a single base away; base qualities are absent. Libraries came from 5' RACE. The listed sequencing device is Illumina HiSeq 2500. A second PCR of about 7 to 12 cycles was run with a J-beta primer mix and a sample-barcoded 5' primer. A unique molecular identifier was introduced onto each TCR beta cDNA molecule by a template-switch 5' adaptor carrying 12 random nucleotides. Each sample yielded at least 3 million CDR3-containing paired-end reads. The Mint cDNA synthesis kit, primed by a TRBC-specific oligonucleotide, was used to synthesize first-strand cDNA from all RNA. Following uracil-DNA glycosylase treatment, all cDNA underwent a first 18-cycle PCR with the universal primers M1SS and BC2_uni_R. The paper's processing steps were these. For normalization, 1 million high-quality reads, each with a distinct molecular identifier, were randomly selected from each sample. Reads sharing molecular identifiers were discarded rather than binned into consensus sequences. MiTCR, with a Q25 quality threshold and the strictest error-elimination algorithm, was used for CDR3 identification, clonotype clustering and error correction. A nonparametric unseen species model with Euler transformation was used to estimate lower-bound total TCR beta diversity. The public sequencing data were trimmed at Q25 with fastp and processed into clonotypes with MiXCR by TCRdb, which kept only in-frame beta chains. For every CDR3 protein sequence, its rows merge into one entry that carries the most common genes and DNA. These V and J calls derive from TCRdb rather than the authors' analysis. This sample lists 850,000 to 1,100,000 distinct CDR3 sequences; less than 45% were detected once. The ten top clones hold about an eighth of the sample.

Systemically healthy Caucasian individuals from Russia, 35 to 50 in total and aged roughly 6 to 100 years, were included as donors. Each donor gave around 9.9 milliliters of peripheral blood, collected into EDTA-treated Vacutainer tubes. Ficoll-Paque density-gradient centrifugation was used to isolate PBMCs, with at least 6.5 million obtained per sample. Total RNA, at least 6 micrograms per sample, was extracted from PBMCs with Trizol reagent. Naive CD45RAhigh/CD27high T cell percentages were measured by flow cytometry on a PBMC aliquot from every donor. The sequence derives from a young man in good health. The V and J genes are TRBV4-3 and TRBJ2-7, with the D segment possibly TRBD1 or TRBD2, each aligning over 5 bases. The sequenced sample was blood. The bases are TGCGCCAGCAGCCAAGACGTTACGAGGGGTCCCGAGCAGTACTTC. It translates as CASSQDVTRGPEQYF.